The rows below give T cell receptor beta chains drawn from one sample of a study of cytomegalovirus exposure and HLA in healthy donors. Using immunoSEQ multiplex PCR, the repertoire was profiled, and TCRdb retains in-frame clones only, with some absent. The sample has some 150,000 clones, 82% seen once. The sequenced sample consisted of PBMCs. The receptors were gathered from a woman aged 45 to 65 in good health and CMV-seropositive. Both conserved end residues are part of each CDR3. A D gene is named only where the DNA matches it firmly. For some rows the clone size is stated as once, few or many, or as a class when expanded; others skip it.

V gene	clone size	D gene	J gene	CDR3 protein	CDR3 DNA
TRBV28	NA	NA	TRBJ1-5	CASQGEHTNNQPQHF	TGTGCCAGTCAAGGAGAACACACGAATAATCAGCCCCAGCATTTT
TRBV29-1	NA	TRBD2	TRBJ2-7	CSVAKAGGGSEQYF	TGCAGCGTTGCGAAAGCGGGGGGAGGCTCCGAGCAGTACTTC
TRBV4-2	once	TRBD1	TRBJ1-3	CASSLRGDGNTIYF	TGTGCCAGCAGCCTCAGGGGGGATGGAAACACCATATATTTT
TRBV7-2	NA	TRBD2	TRBJ2-3	CASSRLAGGTRGTDTQYF	TGTGCCAGCAGCCGACTAGCGGGGGGAACCAGAGGCACAGATACGCAGTATTTT
TRBV4-2	NA	NA	TRBJ1-2	CASSQESPIGGYTF	TGTGCCAGCAGCCAGGAATCGCCTATCGGGGGCTACACCTTC
TRBV7-9	NA	NA	TRBJ2-3	CASSLRVGGTDTQYF	TGTGCCAGCAGCTTACGGGTTGGAGGCACAGATACGCAGTATTTT
TRBV11-3	NA	NA	TRBJ2-2	CASSQGGTGELFF	TGTGCCAGCAGCCAAGGGGGTACCGGGGAGCTGTTTTTT
TRBV30	NA	NA	TRBJ2-7	CAWSPTGIYEQYF	TGTGCCTGGAGTCCCACAGGGATATACGAGCAGTACTTC
TRBV5-6	NA	TRBD1	TRBJ2-1	CASSLWGRTGLSSYNEQFF	TGTGCCAGCAGCTTGTGGGGAAGGACAGGATTGAGCTCCTACAATGAGCAGTTCTTC
TRBV10-2	NA	NA	TRBJ1-1	CASSVEGYTEAFF	TGCGCCAGCAGTGTGGAGGGGTACACTGAAGCTTTTTTT